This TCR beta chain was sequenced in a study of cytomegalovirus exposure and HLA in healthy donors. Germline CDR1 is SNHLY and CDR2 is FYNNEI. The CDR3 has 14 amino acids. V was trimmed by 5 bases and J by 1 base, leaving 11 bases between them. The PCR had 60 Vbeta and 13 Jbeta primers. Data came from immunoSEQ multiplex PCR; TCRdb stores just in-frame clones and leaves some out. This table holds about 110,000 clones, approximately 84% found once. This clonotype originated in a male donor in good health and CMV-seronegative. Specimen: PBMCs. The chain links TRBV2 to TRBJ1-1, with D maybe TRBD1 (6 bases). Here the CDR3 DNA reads TGTGCCAGCAGTCAACAGGGTGGGAACACTGAAGCTTTCTTT. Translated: CASSQQGGNTEAFF.